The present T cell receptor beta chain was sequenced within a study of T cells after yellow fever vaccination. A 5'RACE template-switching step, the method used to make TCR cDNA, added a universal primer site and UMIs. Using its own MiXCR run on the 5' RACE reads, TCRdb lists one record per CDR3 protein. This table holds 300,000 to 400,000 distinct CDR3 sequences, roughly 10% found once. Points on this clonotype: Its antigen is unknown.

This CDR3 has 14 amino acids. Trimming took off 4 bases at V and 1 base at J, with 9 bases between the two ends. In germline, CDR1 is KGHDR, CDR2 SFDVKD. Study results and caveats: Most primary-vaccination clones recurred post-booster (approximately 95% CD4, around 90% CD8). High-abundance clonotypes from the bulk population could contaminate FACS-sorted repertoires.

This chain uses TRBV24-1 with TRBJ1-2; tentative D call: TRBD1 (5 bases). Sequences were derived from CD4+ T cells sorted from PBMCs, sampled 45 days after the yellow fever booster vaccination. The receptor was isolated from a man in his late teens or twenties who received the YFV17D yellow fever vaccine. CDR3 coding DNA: TGTGCCACCAGTGAATCGACAGTTAACTATGGCTACACCTTC. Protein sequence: CATSESTVNYGYTF.